The clone carrying this T cell receptor (beta chain) has a count of ten or more. An end of the junction differs from the germline gene, which may be a read error. The sample belongs to a study of T cells in Graves' hyperthyroidism and ophthalmopathy. The V gene's germline CDR1 is SGHTA and CDR2 FQGNSA. This CDR3 comprises 15 residues. Amplification of TCR beta CDR3 regions used RNA as the template. TCR CDR3 regions were first amplified by RT-PCR with HTBI primers. Via MiXCR, TCRdb re-called the multiplex PCR reads, giving one row per CDR3 protein. The sample includes hundreds of thousands of distinct CDR3 sequences, 38% of them seen just once.

The V gene is TRBV7-2, the J gene TRBJ1-4; D gene uncertain. This clonotype was obtained from a man in his late teens or twenties with Graves' hyperthyroidism. The sequenced sample was blood. In DNA, the CDR3 is TGCGCCAGCAGCTTGGTTCCGGGCACTAATGAAAAACTGTTTTTT. Translated: CASSLVPGTNEKLFF.